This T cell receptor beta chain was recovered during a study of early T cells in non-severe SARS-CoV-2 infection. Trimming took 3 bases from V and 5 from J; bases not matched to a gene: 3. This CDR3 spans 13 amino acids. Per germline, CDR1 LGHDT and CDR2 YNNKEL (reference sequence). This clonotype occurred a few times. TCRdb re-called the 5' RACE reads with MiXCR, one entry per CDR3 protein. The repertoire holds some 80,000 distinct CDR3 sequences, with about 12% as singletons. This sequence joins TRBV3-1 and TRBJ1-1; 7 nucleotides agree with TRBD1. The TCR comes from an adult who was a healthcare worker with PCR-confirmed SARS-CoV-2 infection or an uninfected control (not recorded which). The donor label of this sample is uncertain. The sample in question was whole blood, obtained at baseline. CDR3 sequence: CASSQRGRTEAFF. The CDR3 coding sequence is TGTGCCAGCAGCCAGAGGGGGCGGACTGAAGCTTTCTTT.